The clone carrying this TCR beta chain was counted ten times or more. The antigen remains undetermined. Regarding time point: patch test 1, 2 weeks after DPC sensitization. Specified treatment: therapeutic diphenylcyclopropenone sensitization with weekly scalp DPC. Blood sampling preceded each patch test application. The sample comes from a study of human T cells and chemical hapten exposure. Across the whole study: Mostly female patients had alopecia areata, totalis or universalis.

Whole-study results and caveats: TCRs above 1 in 1000 frequency did not change with DPC sensitization.

J was trimmed by 6 bases and V by 6 bases; bases with no gene match: 9. Looked up from germline, CDR1 is SQVTM and CDR2 is ANQGSEA. This CDR3 region has 13 residues. TCRdb redid the calling of the RACE reads with MiXCR, one entry per CDR3 protein. The sample records fewer than 100,000 distinct CDR3 sequences, 12% being singletons. V and J are TRBV29-1 and TRBJ1-2; 8 bases line up with TRBD1. This receptor was obtained from a woman in her sixties or seventies with alopecia areata. Some clones in this sample may be carry-over from other donors' samples. The sample in question was whole blood, obtained in connection with sensitization to the hapten diphenylcyclopropenone (DPC). The CDR3 sequence: CSVGQGIVDGYTF. CDR3 bases: TGCAGCGTCGGACAGGGTATAGTCGATGGCTACACCTTC.